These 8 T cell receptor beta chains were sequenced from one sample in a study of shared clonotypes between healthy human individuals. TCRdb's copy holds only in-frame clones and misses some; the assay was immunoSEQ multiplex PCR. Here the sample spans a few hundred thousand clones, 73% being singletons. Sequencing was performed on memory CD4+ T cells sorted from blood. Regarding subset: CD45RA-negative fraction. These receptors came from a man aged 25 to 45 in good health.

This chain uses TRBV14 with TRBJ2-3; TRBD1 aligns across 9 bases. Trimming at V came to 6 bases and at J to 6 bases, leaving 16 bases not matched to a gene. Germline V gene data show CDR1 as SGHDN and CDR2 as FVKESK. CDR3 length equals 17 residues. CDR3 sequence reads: CASSPNRDREWWDTQYF. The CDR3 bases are TGTGCCAGCAGTCCAAACCGGGACAGGGAGTGGTGGGATACGCAGTATTTT.

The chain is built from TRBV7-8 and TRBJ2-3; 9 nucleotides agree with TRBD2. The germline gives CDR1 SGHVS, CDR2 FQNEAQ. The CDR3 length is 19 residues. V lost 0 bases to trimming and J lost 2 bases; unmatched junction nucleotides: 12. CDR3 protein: CASSLAGFRTSDPTDTQYF. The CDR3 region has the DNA TGTGCCAGCAGCTTAGCGGGATTCAGGACTAGCGACCCCACAGATACGCAGTATTTT.

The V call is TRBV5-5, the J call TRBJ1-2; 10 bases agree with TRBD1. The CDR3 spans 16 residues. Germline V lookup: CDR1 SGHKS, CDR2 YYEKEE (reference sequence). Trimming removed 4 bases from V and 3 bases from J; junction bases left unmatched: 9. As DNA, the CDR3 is TGTGCCAGCAGCCGGTCGACAGGGGGCATTGACTATGGCTACACCTTC. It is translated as CASSRSTGGIDYGYTF.

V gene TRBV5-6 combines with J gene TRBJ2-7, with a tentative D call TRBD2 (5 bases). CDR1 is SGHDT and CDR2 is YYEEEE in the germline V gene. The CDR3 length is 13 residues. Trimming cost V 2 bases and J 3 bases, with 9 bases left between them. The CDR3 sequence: CASSFIGVYEQYF. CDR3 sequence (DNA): TGTGCCAGCAGCTTTATCGGGGTCTACGAGCAGTACTTC.

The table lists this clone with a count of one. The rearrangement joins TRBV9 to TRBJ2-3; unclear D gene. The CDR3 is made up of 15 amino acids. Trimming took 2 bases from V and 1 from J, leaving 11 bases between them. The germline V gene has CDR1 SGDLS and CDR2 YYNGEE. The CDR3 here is CASSVGPARTDTQYF. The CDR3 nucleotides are TGTGCCAGCAGCGTTGGACCGGCTCGCACAGATACGCAGTATTTT.

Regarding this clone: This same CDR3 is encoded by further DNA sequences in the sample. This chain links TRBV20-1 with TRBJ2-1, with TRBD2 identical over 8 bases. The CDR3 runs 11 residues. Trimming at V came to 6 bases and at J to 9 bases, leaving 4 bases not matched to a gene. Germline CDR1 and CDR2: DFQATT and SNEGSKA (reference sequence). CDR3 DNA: TGCAGTGCCCGGGGGGGGAGTGAGCAGTTCTTC. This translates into CSARGGSEQFF.

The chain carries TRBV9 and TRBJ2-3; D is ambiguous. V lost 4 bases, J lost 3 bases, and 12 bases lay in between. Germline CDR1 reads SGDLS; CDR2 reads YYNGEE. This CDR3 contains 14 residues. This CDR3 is CASSFQRGTDTQYF. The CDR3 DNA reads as TGTGCCAGCAGCTTTCAGAGAGGAACAGATACGCAGTATTTT.

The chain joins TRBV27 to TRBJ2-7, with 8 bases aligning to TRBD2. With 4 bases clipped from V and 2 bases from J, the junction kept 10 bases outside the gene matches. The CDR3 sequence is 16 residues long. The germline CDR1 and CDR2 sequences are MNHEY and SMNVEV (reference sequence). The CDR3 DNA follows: TGTGCCAGCAGTTCCCCCCAGCGGGAGCGTACCTACGAGCAGTACTTC. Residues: CASSSPQRERTYEQYF.